The rows below give T cell receptor beta chains drawn from one sample of a study of spatial heterogeneity in lung cancer. A single record per CDR3 protein comes from TCRdb applying MiXCR to the 5' RACE reads. The sample yields fewer than 40,000 distinct CDR3 sequences, roughly 8% seen once. This material consisted of PBMCs, taken at surgery. The source of these receptors is a male donor with early-stage non-small cell lung cancer. CDR3s include the opening cysteine and the closing phenylalanine or tryptophan. D genes are given only for firm matches. Size values are once, few and many counts, or a class for expanded clones, and some rows have none.

cdr3_aa cdr3_nt clone_size d_call j_call v_call
CASSTQGYEQYF TGTGCCAGCAGTACACAGGGCTACGAGCAGTACTTC many NA TRBJ2-7 TRBV6-6
CASSQDWGVATYEQYF TGCGCCAGCAGCCAAGATTGGGGCGTGGCTACCTACGAGCAGTACTTC many NA TRBJ2-7 TRBV4-3
CSVDRGGSNEQFF TGCAGCGTTGACCGGGGGGGGTCGAATGAGCAGTTCTTC NA TRBD2 TRBJ2-1 TRBV29-1
CATSDFGQGSDEQYF TGTGCCACCAGTGATTTTGGGCAGGGGAGCGACGAGCAGTACTTC many NA TRBJ2-7 TRBV24-1
CASSPSTGGNSPLHF TGTGCCAGCAGCCCGAGTACAGGGGGTAATTCACCCCTCCACTTT NA TRBD1 TRBJ1-6 TRBV7-8
CASSLGAAQETQYF TGTGCCAGCAGCTTAGGTGCAGCCCAAGAGACCCAGTACTTC few NA TRBJ2-5 TRBV13
CASRPPGQGPYGYTF TGTGCCAGCAGGCCCCCGGGACAGGGGCCGTATGGCTACACCTTC few TRBD1 TRBJ1-2 TRBV7-2
CASSLQVMNTEAFF TGTGCCAGCTCATTGCAGGTAATGAACACTGAAGCTTTCTTT few NA TRBJ1-1 TRBV18
CASSWTSGGAQDTQYF TGCGCCAGCAGCTGGACTAGCGGGGGGGCCCAAGATACGCAGTATTTT NA TRBD2 TRBJ2-3 TRBV4-1
CASSPRGIAYTGELFF TGTGCCAGCAGCCCCCGTGGGATAGCTTACACCGGGGAGCTGTTTTTT many NA TRBJ2-2 TRBV7-2
CASSQMLAGNTDTQYF TGTGCCAGCAGCCAAATGCTCGCGGGCAACACAGATACGCAGTATTTT many NA TRBJ2-3 TRBV11-1
CATSDWTNQGEQFF TGTGCCACCAGTGATTGGACAAATCAGGGTGAGCAGTTCTTC many NA TRBJ2-1 TRBV24-1
CASSSRAPTIETQYF TGCGCCAGCAGCTCCCGGGCCCCGACTATAGAGACCCAGTACTTC NA NA TRBJ2-5 TRBV5-1
CASSLVLAAGELFF TGTGCCAGCAGCTTAGTACTAGCGGCCGGGGAGCTGTTTTTT many TRBD2 TRBJ2-2 TRBV11-2
CASSFGRNEQFF TGTGCCAGCAGCTTTGGGCGGAATGAGCAGTTCTTC many NA TRBJ2-1 TRBV5-6
CASSSRTAAYGYTF TGTGCCAGCAGCTCCCGGACAGCAGCTTATGGCTACACCTTC NA NA TRBJ1-2 TRBV7-2
CASSQGIRDGGVNTEAFF TGCGCCAGCAGTCAAGGAATCAGGGACGGCGGTGTGAACACTGAAGCTTTCTTT many NA TRBJ1-1 TRBV4-3
CASRRGGLAGSQETQYF TGTGCCAGCAGGAGGGGGGGACTAGCGGGAAGCCAAGAGACCCAGTACTTC many TRBD2 TRBJ2-5 TRBV6-2/TRBV6-3
CASSPDRSNEKLFF TGTGCCAGCAGCCCGGACAGGAGTAATGAAAAACTGTTTTTT NA TRBD1 TRBJ1-4 TRBV7-2
CSAERTSGSGGDTQYF TGCAGTGCTGAGAGGACTAGCGGTAGCGGGGGAGATACGCAGTATTTT many TRBD2 TRBJ2-3 TRBV20-1
CASILGAEAFF TGTGCCAGCATCTTGGGGGCTGAAGCTTTCTTT few NA TRBJ1-1 TRBV28
CASSPIFGQGKNTGELFF TGTGCCAGCAGCCCAATTTTCGGGCAGGGAAAGAACACCGGGGAGCTGTTTTTT NA NA TRBJ2-2 TRBV7-3
CASSHQTAYNEQFF TGTGCCAGCAGCCACCAGACAGCTTACAATGAGCAGTTCTTC many NA TRBJ2-1 TRBV5-8
CASSLRQGGTEAFF TGTGCCAGCAGCTTAAGACAGGGGGGCACTGAAGCTTTCTTT many TRBD1 TRBJ1-1 TRBV7-2
CSVGAGGTNQPQHF TGCAGCGTTGGCGCAGGGGGAACGAATCAGCCCCAGCATTTT many TRBD1 TRBJ1-5 TRBV29-1
CASSLDGMNTEAFF TGCGCCAGCAGTCTGGACGGCATGAACACTGAAGCTTTCTTT medium-sized NA TRBJ1-1 TRBV10-2
CASSLEGPQHF TGTGCCAGCAGCTTAGAAGGGCCCCAGCATTTT few NA TRBJ1-5 TRBV7-2
CSVRDRALMGYGYTF TGCAGCGTCCGGGACAGGGCCTTGATGGGCTATGGCTACACCTTC medium-sized TRBD1 TRBJ1-2 TRBV29-1
CASSLGGADTQYF TGTGCCAGCAGTCTGGGGGGCGCAGATACGCAGTATTTT many NA TRBJ2-3 TRBV3-1
CASTQGLSYNEQFF TGCGCCAGCACACAGGGCCTCTCCTACAATGAGCAGTTCTTC few NA TRBJ2-1 TRBV5-1
CASSLVLTAYNSPLHF TGTGCCAGCAGCTTAGTACTGACAGCCTATAATTCACCCCTCCACTTT many NA TRBJ1-6 TRBV7-2
CASSEGTGRGETQYF TGCGCCAGCAGCGAGGGGACAGGGCGAGGGGAGACCCAGTACTTC few TRBD1 TRBJ2-5 TRBV5-1
CASSQGSSGGAGELFF TGCGCCAGCAGCCAAGGGTCTAGCGGGGGGGCCGGGGAGCTGTTTTTT NA TRBD2 TRBJ2-2 TRBV4-3
CSVQSGAQYF TGCAGTGTCCAGAGCGGGGCCCAGTACTTC many TRBD2 TRBJ2-5 TRBV20-1
CASSRKLGGEQFF TGTGCCAGCAGCCGTAAGTTGGGGGGTGAGCAGTTCTTC many NA TRBJ2-1 TRBV5-6
CASSPGTGLGAFF TGTGCCAGCAGCCCCGGGACAGGACTTGGAGCTTTCTTT many TRBD1 TRBJ1-1 TRBV14
CASSGDTNEQFF TGTGCCAGCAGCGGGGACACCAATGAGCAGTTCTTC few NA TRBJ2-1 TRBV27
CASSQELVNEQFF TGTGCCAGCAGCCAAGAATTAGTCAATGAGCAGTTCTTC NA NA TRBJ2-1 TRBV14
CASSTGGGTGELFF TGTGCCAGCAGTACAGGGGGGGGCACCGGGGAGCTGTTTTTT many NA TRBJ2-2 TRBV27
CASKREGDTQYF TGTGCCAGCAAGCGGGAGGGAGATACGCAGTATTTT few TRBD2 TRBJ2-3 TRBV5-8
CVSSLVRWVGGELFF TGTGTCAGCAGCTTAGTACGATGGGTGGGCGGGGAGCTGTTTTTT NA NA TRBJ2-2 TRBV11-3
CASSPPRTSGDTQYF TGTGCCAGCAGCCCCCCCAGGACTAGCGGGGATACGCAGTATTTT many TRBD2 TRBJ2-3 TRBV9
CSVAQGAEAFF TGCAGCGTTGCTCAGGGGGCTGAAGCTTTCTTT many TRBD1 TRBJ1-1 TRBV29-1
CSAPTSGSFSATQYF TGCAGTGCGCCTACTAGCGGGAGTTTTTCGGCTACGCAGTATTTT NA TRBD2 TRBJ2-3 TRBV20-1
CASSPGQGGETQYF TGTGCCAGCAGCCCCGGACAGGGGGGAGAGACCCAGTACTTC few TRBD1 TRBJ2-5 TRBV4-2
CASRPNSGRASNEQFF TGTGCCAGCAGACCGAATAGCGGGAGGGCCTCCAATGAGCAGTTCTTC many TRBD2 TRBJ2-1 TRBV7-9
CASRLGGMDTGELFF TGCGCCAGCAGGCTTGGGGGCATGGACACCGGGGAGCTGTTTTTT many NA TRBJ2-2 TRBV4-1
CASSQGAMDQPQHF TGTGCCAGCTCACAAGGGGCCATGGATCAGCCCCAGCATTTT many NA TRBJ1-5 TRBV18
CASSSRQGVGKLFF TGTGCCAGCAGCTCGAGACAGGGGGTCGGAAAACTGTTTTTT NA TRBD1 TRBJ1-4 TRBV7-2
CASSVIPSNQPQHF TGTGCCAGTAGTGTTATACCTAGCAATCAGCCCCAGCATTTT NA NA TRBJ1-5 TRBV19
CASSVGAGTEAFF TGTGCCAGCAGCGTAGGGGCGGGCACTGAAGCTTTCTTT NA NA TRBJ1-1 TRBV9
CATSGGGSGGTQYF TGTGCCACCTCCGGCGGGGGAAGCGGAGGTACGCAGTATTTT few TRBD2 TRBJ2-3 TRBV25-1
CASSPMTGDLETQYF TGTGCCAGCAGTCCGATGACAGGGGACCTAGAGACCCAGTACTTC many TRBD1 TRBJ2-5 TRBV7-2
CSAPKEGGSEQFF TGCAGTGCTCCGAAAGAGGGGGGAAGTGAGCAGTTCTTC NA NA TRBJ2-1 TRBV20-1